This record looks at one T cell receptor (beta chain) sequence and its context. No antigen is known for it. The data are from a study of identical twins' blood T cells. With 2 bases removed from V and 8 bases from J, the gap between germline ends came to 9 bases. The CDR3 runs 13 residues. Germline V gene lookup returns CDR1 MNHEY and CDR2 SVGAGI. The donors were healthy female monozygous twins, three pairs in total. Findings of the study overall: Abundant TCRbeta CDR3s overlapped more between twins than with unrelated donors. Twins reportedly had markedly more similar V usage than unrelated donors, even among out-of-frame TCRbeta clonotypes.

Each TCR cDNA library carried sample-specific barcodes on both ends. One entry per CDR3 protein, called by TCRdb with MiXCR from the 5' RACE reads. The table shows around 380,000 distinct CDR3 sequences, with over 25% occurring only once. Sequencing was carried out using PBMCs. The chain is built from TRBV6-5 and TRBJ2-2; TRBD2 is a possible D gene (6 bases). This TCR was recovered from a woman aged 18-49 years in good health. In DNA form, the CDR3 reads TGTGCCAGCAGTTACCGGGGGTTGGGGGAGCTGTTTTTT. This translates into CASSYRGLGELFF.